The 16 T cell receptor beta chains below come from one sample, sequenced in a study of low-dose radiotherapy and immunotherapy resistance in tumors. Primers used for first-strand cDNA, a TRAV- and TRBV-specific set, covered both alpha and beta chains. With a V-primer adapter and a constant-region primer, TCRs were amplified for roughly 20 PCR cycles. TCRdb reprocessed the reads via MiXCR and lists one record per CDR3 protein. The profile shows 16,000 or so distinct CDR3 sequences, around three quarters of them singletons. The receptors derive from a human donor with advanced metastatic prostate, ovarian, gallbladder or colorectal cancer (not recorded which). This table probably holds off-target reads from a library built for another chain.

The V gene is TRBV5-1, the J gene TRBJ2-3; 8 bases line up with TRBD1. With 3 bases clipped from V and 2 bases from J, the junction kept 5 bases outside the gene matches. The CDR3 sequence is 15 residues long. Germline loops: CDR1 SGHRS, CDR2 YFSETQ. The DNA for the CDR3 is TGCGCCAGCAGCTACTGGGACAGGACCACAGATACGCAGTATTTT. It is translated as CASSYWDRTTDTQYF.

The chain recombines TRBV7-2 with TRBJ1-6, with 9 bases lining up with TRBD1. V shed 8 bases, J shed 9 bases, and the junction held 11 bases outside the gene matches. Germline CDR1 and CDR2: SGHTA and FQGNSA. The CDR3 sequence is 15 residues long. CDR3 nucleotides: TGTGCCAGCGGGGGTGGGGACAGGGCAGTTTCACCCCTCCACTTT. Its translation: CASGGGDRAVSPLHF.

The chain employs TRBV5-1 and TRBJ2-7; D is tentatively TRBD1 or TRBD2 (6 bases each). Looked up from germline, CDR1 is SGHRS and CDR2 is YFSETQ. The CDR3 has 14 amino acids. Trimming took 6 bases from V and 4 from J, leaving 17 bases between them. The CDR3 DNA is TGCGCCAGCAAGGAGGGGGTCACAAAATACGAGCAGTACTTC. Translated: CASKEGVTKYEQYF.

On this clonotype itself: Compared with germline, one end of the junction differs, possibly owing to a read error. The chain recombines TRBV7-7 with TRBJ2-1; TRBD2 agrees at 10 bases. The V gene's germline CDR1 is SSHAT and CDR2 FNYEAQ (reference sequence). The CDR3 runs to 15 residues. The CDR3 reads CASSSGRAGGNEQFF. Here the CDR3 DNA reads TGTGCTAGCAGCAGCGGGAGGGCTGGTGGGAATGAGCAGTTCTTC.

This sequence joins TRBV6-8 and TRBJ2-1, with a weak D call TRBD2 (6 bases). The CDR3 runs 15 residues. Germline V gene sequence: CDR1 MNHGY, CDR2 SAAAGT. Trimming shortened V by 5 bases and J by 6 bases, and 17 bases separated the two germline ends. CDR3 in DNA: TGTGCCAGCAGTCCGGACCGGAGGGGAGGCAATGAGCAGTTCTTC. Residues: CASSPDRRGGNEQFF.

This chain connects TRBV20-1 to TRBJ1-2, with TRBD1 matching 9 bases. After removal of 5 bases from V and 8 bases from J, the junction contained 12 bases not matched to a gene. Per germline, CDR1 DFQATT and CDR2 SNEGSKA (reference sequence). The CDR3 runs to 14 residues. The CDR3 sequence: CSAGTGKVTGGYTF. CDR3 nucleotide sequence: TGCAGTGCTGGGACAGGGAAGGTAACGGGAGGCTACACCTTC.

The gene calls are TRBV11-2 and TRBJ1-1; D is possibly TRBD1 (6 bases). CDR1 and CDR2 from the germline V gene are SGHAT and FQNNGV. There are 14 residues in the CDR3. V shed 0 bases and J shed 6 bases, with 11 bases lying between them. CDR3 sequence: CASSLDRGGAEAFF. The CDR3 bases are TGTGCCAGCAGCTTAGATCGAGGGGGGGCTGAAGCTTTCTTT.

This clonotype was recorded a few times. The gene calls are TRBV28 and TRBJ1-4, with a tentative D call TRBD1 (6 bases). Trimming cost V 3 bases and J 8 bases, with 13 bases left between them. The length of the CDR3 is 14 residues. Germline CDR1 is MDHEN and CDR2 is SYDVKM. DNA of the CDR3: TGTGCCAGCAGTTTTTCGGGGGCAGACGAAAAACTGTTTTTT. Translated: CASSFSGADEKLFF.

The table lists this clonotype with a few counts. The V call is TRBV28, the J call TRBJ1-2, with TRBD1 matching over 7 bases. In germline, CDR1 is MDHEN, CDR2 SYDVKM. Unmatched junction bases numbered 13, after V lost 7 bases and J lost 5 bases. The CDR3 is 15 amino acids. CDR3 amino acids: CASILSGGQQYGYTF. The CDR3 coding sequence is TGTGCCAGCATCTTAAGCGGGGGACAGCAATATGGCTACACCTTC.

V is TRBV5-4 and J is TRBJ2-7; 7 nucleotides agree with TRBD1. Trimming at V came to 4 bases and at J to 6 bases, leaving 4 bases not matched to a gene. CDR1 and CDR2 from the germline V gene are SGHNT and YYREEE (reference sequence). The CDR3 runs 12 residues. In DNA, the CDR3 is TGTGCCAGCAGCAGTACAGGGGCCGAGCAGTACTTC. This gives the protein CASSSTGAEQYF.

The chain is built from TRBV27 and TRBJ1-1; D not resolved. The CDR3 contains 13 residues. Trimming shortened V by 3 bases and J by 6 bases, and 11 bases separated the two germline ends. Germline CDR1 reads MNHEY; CDR2 reads SMNVEV (reference sequence). The CDR3 DNA reads TGTGCCAGCAGTTTCAACCAACGGTCTGAAGCTTTCTTT. It codes for CASSFNQRSEAFF.

The sample holds one count of this clonotype. This rearrangement joins TRBV18 to TRBJ2-5, with D unresolved. Trimming pared 2 bases from V and 5 bases from J, leaving 6 bases between. The CDR3 has 12 residues. The germline CDR1 and CDR2 sequences are KGHSH and LQKENI. CDR3 DNA: TGTGCCAGCTCACCATCGGAGGAGACCCAGTACTTC. Translation gives CASSPSEETQYF.

This clonotype was recorded a few times. This chain uses TRBV5-6 with TRBJ2-7, with TRBD1 identical over 9 bases. CDR1 is SGHDT and CDR2 is YYEEEE in the germline V gene. CDR3 size: 14 residues. Trimming took 9 bases from V and 3 from J; bases not matched to a gene: 10. CDR3 bases: TGTGCCAACGGGACAGGGAAAACCCTCTACGAGCAGTACTTC. This codes for CANGTGKTLYEQYF. Full variable domain (missing parts from reference TRBV5-6 and TRBJ2-7): DAGVTQSPTHLIKTRGQQVTLRCSPKSGHDTVSWYQQALGQGPQFIFQYYEEEERQRGNFPDRFSGHQFPNYSSELNVNALLLGDSALYLCANGTGKTLYEQYFGPGTRLTVT.

The chain has TRBV6-5 and TRBJ2-7; D remains ambiguous. This CDR3 spans 11 amino acids. The germline V and J ends were trimmed by 10 bases and 6 bases, with 13 bases remaining between them. Looked up from germline, CDR1 is MNHEY and CDR2 is SVGAGI. The CDR3 reads CATELTSEQYF. The CDR3 DNA is TGTGCCACCGAGCTCACCAGCGAGCAGTACTTC.

This rearrangement joins TRBV6-6 to TRBJ2-7, with TRBD1 matching over 9 bases. Germline assignment: CDR1 MNHNY and CDR2 SVGAGI (reference sequence). The CDR3 runs 14 residues. The V segment lost 6 bases and the J segment 6 bases; nucleotides outside the gene matches: 9. The CDR3 is CASSTQGAYGEQYF. DNA of the CDR3: TGTGCCAGCAGCACACAGGGGGCGTATGGCGAGCAGTACTTC.

This clonotype was seen more than once but under ten times. This sequence joins TRBV7-9 and TRBJ2-5; TRBD1 agrees at 9 bases. V shed 0 bases, J shed 5 bases, and the junction held 10 bases outside the gene matches. The CDR3 totals 17 residues. Germline V lookup: CDR1 SEHNR, CDR2 FQNEAQ (reference sequence). CDR3 sequence reads: CASSLALGTGRDETQYF. The CDR3 DNA follows: TGTGCCAGCAGCTTAGCCCTTGGGACAGGGAGGGACGAGACCCAGTACTTC.